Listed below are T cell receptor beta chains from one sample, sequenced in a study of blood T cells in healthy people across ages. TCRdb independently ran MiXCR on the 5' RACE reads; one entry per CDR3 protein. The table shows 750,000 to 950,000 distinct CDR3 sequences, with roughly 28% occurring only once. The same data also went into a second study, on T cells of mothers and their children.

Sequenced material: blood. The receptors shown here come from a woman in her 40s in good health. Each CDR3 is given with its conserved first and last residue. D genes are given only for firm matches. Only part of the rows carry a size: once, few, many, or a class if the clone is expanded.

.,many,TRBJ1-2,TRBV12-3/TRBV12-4,CASSLAQDYGYTF,TGTGCCAGCAGTTTAGCCCAAGACTATGGCTACACCTTC
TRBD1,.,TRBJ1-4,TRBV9,CAGSVSPGQGPEKLFF,TGCGCCGGCAGCGTATCCCCGGGACAGGGGCCTGAAAAACTGTTTTTT
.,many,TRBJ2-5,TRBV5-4,CASSYTGTFQETQYF,TGTGCCAGCAGTTATACCGGGACATTCCAAGAGACCCAGTACTTC
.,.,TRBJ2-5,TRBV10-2,CASSESRPPLGTQYF,TGCGCCAGCAGTGAGTCGCGGCCCCCTCTTGGGACCCAGTACTTC
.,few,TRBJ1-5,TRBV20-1,CSASDSSGNQPQHF,TGCAGTGCCAGTGACAGTTCGGGCAATCAGCCCCAGCATTTT
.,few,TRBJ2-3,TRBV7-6,CASSLVGGFGTGTDTQYF,TGTGCCAGCAGCTTAGTGGGGGGATTTGGGACAGGCACAGATACGCAGTATTTT
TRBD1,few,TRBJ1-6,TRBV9,CASSADRSSYNSPLHF,TGTGCCAGCAGCGCGGACAGGAGCTCCTATAATTCACCCCTCCACTTT
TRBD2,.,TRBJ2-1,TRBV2,CASSEAFAGGLNEQFF,TGTGCCAGCAGTGAAGCTTTCGCGGGGGGACTCAATGAGCAGTTCTTC
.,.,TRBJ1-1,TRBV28,CASSPGFGGIVLTEAFF,TGTGCCAGCAGTCCAGGGTTTGGAGGGATCGTCCTCACTGAAGCTTTCTTT
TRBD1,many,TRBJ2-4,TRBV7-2,CASSLTTGKRAVQYF,TGTGCCAGCAGCTTAACGACAGGGAAAAGGGCAGTTCAGTACTTC
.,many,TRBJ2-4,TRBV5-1,CASSLDRDTKNIQYF,TGCGCCAGCAGTCTTGACCGGGACACCAAAAACATTCAGTACTTC
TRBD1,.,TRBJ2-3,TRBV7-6,CASSSSGTGGPWSFYEQYF,TGTGCCAGCAGCTCCTCCGGGACAGGGGGCCCTTGGAGCTTCTACGAGCAGTATTTT
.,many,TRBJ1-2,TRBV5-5,CASSRPGTGYTF,TGTGCCAGCAGCCGTCCCGGGACAGGCTACACCTTC
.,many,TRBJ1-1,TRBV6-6,CASSYSEGTEAFF,TGTGCCAGCAGTTACTCTGAGGGCACTGAAGCTTTCTTT
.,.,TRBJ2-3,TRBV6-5,CASSYPPGAGRLEDTQYF,TGTGCCAGCAGTTACCCACCAGGCGCGGGGAGGCTTGAAGATACGCAGTATTTT
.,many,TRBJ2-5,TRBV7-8,CASSLARQGQTQYF,TGTGCCAGCAGCTTAGCTAGGCAGGGGCAGACCCAGTACTTC
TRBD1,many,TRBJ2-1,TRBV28,CASRPRDRPDEQFF,TGTGCCAGCAGACCCCGGGACAGGCCTGATGAGCAGTTCTTC
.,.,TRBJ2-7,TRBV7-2,CASSSTGTLQEIQYF,TGTGCCAGCAGCTCTACCGGGACTCTCCAAGAGATCCAGTACTTC
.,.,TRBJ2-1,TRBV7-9,CASSARGYEQFF,TGTGCCAGCAGCGCACGGGGTTATGAGCAGTTCTTC
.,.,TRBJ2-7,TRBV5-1,CASSLINRDSYYEQYF,TGCGCCAGCAGCTTAATAAACAGGGACTCTTACTACGAGCAGTACTTC
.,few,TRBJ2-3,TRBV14,CASSPFVGDTQYF,TGTGCCAGCAGCCCGTTTGTGGGAGATACGCAGTATTTT
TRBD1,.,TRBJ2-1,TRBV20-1,CGASLHRGLGFF,TGCGGTGCTAGTCTCCACAGGGGGCTAGGGTTCTTC